Below, 18 T cell receptor beta chains from the same sample are listed, as sequenced in a study of blood T cell repertoires in COVID-19. TCRdb's copy holds only in-frame clones and misses some; the assay was immunoSEQ multiplex PCR. The sample contains around 81,000 clones, under 90% of which appear only once. Material: peripheral blood. These receptors came from a human donor in a cohort sampled during active COVID-19.

This clone was seen more than once but under ten times. This CDR3 reads CASSYSTRDSYSYEQYF. DNA for the CDR3: TGTGCCAGCAGTTACTCCACCCGGGACAGCTATTCTTACGAGCAGTACTTC. J is TRBJ2-7 and V is TRBV6-2 or TRBV6-3; 7 nucleotides agree with TRBD1. CDR1 and CDR2 (germline): MNHEY, SVGEGT. Trimming removed 0 bases from V and 4 bases from J; junction bases left unmatched: 12. CDR3 length: 17 residues.

CDR3 protein: CASSLRGDHEQYF. As DNA, the CDR3 is TGTGCCAGCAGCCTGCGGGGGGACCACGAGCAGTACTTC. The chain links TRBV3-1 (or the pseudogene TRBV3-2) to TRBJ2-7; 8 bases align to TRBD2. V trimming: 4 bases; J trimming: 5 bases; junction bases outside the gene matches: 4. The germline CDR1 and CDR2 sequences are LGHDT and YNNKEL (reference sequence). The CDR3 sequence is 13 residues long.

V and J are TRBV9 and TRBJ2-7, with D uncertain. The CDR3 extends over 14 amino acids. Germline CDR1 SGDLS, CDR2 YYNGEE. Trimming pared 3 bases from V and 0 bases from J, leaving 10 bases between. Written as DNA, the CDR3 is TGTGCCAGCAGCGCGGCACTACTCTCCTACGAGCAGTACTTC. Translating gives CASSAALLSYEQYF.

The rearrangement links TRBV5-1 to TRBJ1-2; D gene ambiguous. The germline V gene has CDR1 SGHRS and CDR2 YFSETQ. This CDR3 is 13 amino acids long. Trimming shortened V by 4 bases and J by 5 bases, and 12 bases separated the two germline ends. CDR3 sequence (DNA): TGCGCCAGCAGCGCCTCGGGAACTTATGGCTACACCTTC. The encoded protein is CASSASGTYGYTF.

The chain recombines TRBV29-1 with TRBJ1-1; TRBD1 is a possible D gene (5 bases). Germline-derived CDR1 and CDR2 are SQVTM and ANQGSEA. CDR3 length equals 13 residues. Trimming left V 3 bases short and J 6 bases short, with 14 bases between. This CDR3 is CSVDRGIISEAFF. The CDR3 bases are TGCAGCGTTGATAGGGGAATCATCTCTGAAGCTTTCTTT.

The rearrangement links TRBV2 to TRBJ1-2, with D perhaps matching TRBD1 (6 bases). The V gene lost 7 bases and the J gene lost 6 bases, with 15 bases spanning the gap. CDR1 and CDR2 (germline): SNHLY, FYNNEI. This CDR3 has 13 residues. The CDR3 protein is CASTSGVGHGYTF. The CDR3 DNA reads as TGTGCCAGCACATCAGGGGTCGGGCATGGCTACACCTTC.

The chain uses TRBV6-5 and TRBJ1-1; tentative D call: TRBD1 (5 bases). CDR1 and CDR2 from the germline V gene are MNHEY and SVGAGI. V was trimmed by 6 bases and J by 3 bases, leaving 14 bases between them. The CDR3 runs 14 residues. The CDR3 sequence: CASRPSREYTEAFF. Here the CDR3 DNA reads TGTGCCAGCAGGCCATCCAGGGAATACACTGAAGCTTTCTTT.

This clone was seen a few times. The chain joins TRBV2 to TRBJ1-5; D not resolved. The V gene's germline CDR1 is SNHLY and CDR2 FYNNEI. V dropped 6 bases and J dropped 0 bases, with 12 bases sitting between them. This CDR3 has 15 residues. The CDR3 DNA reads TGTGCCAGCAGGGCCAGGATTGCTAGCAATCAGCCCCAGCATTTT. As protein: CASRARIASNQPQHF.

This sequence joins TRBV5-4 and TRBJ2-3; 12 bases agree with TRBD1. The junction had 4 bases not matched to a gene; V was cut back by 3 bases and J by 5 bases. In germline, CDR1 is SGHNT, CDR2 YYREEE (reference sequence). The CDR3 is made up of 15 amino acids. In DNA, the CDR3 is TGTGCCAGCAGCTGGGGACAGGGGGCAGGAGATACGCAGTATTTT. Its translation: CASSWGQGAGDTQYF.

This chain joins TRBV12-3 or TRBV12-4 and TRBJ1-2; 7 nucleotides align to TRBD1. Trimming cost V 6 bases and J 5 bases; bases outside gene matches: 0. This CDR3 spans 11 amino acids. CDR3 in DNA: TGTGCCAGCAGACAGGGGTATGGCTACACCTTC. The encoded protein is CASRQGYGYTF.

This sequence joins TRBV25-1 and TRBJ1-2; TRBD1 agrees at 10 bases. J lost 6 bases, V lost 4 bases, and 5 bases had no gene match. This CDR3 has 14 amino acids. From germline, CDR1 is MGHDK and CDR2 SYGVNS. The CDR3 bases are TGTGCCAGCAGTGTCGACAGGGGGCTTAATGGCTACACCTTC. It specifies CASSVDRGLNGYTF.

The J gene is TRBJ1-1, the V gene TRBV11-2, with D unclear. Trimming removed 4 bases at V and 7 bases at J, with 10 bases between. Germline-derived CDR1 and CDR2 are SGHAT and FQNNGV. This CDR3 spans 12 amino acids. This chain's CDR3 is CASSSNRGEAFF. The CDR3 DNA reads as TGTGCCAGCAGCTCGAACCGGGGTGAAGCTTTCTTT. Combining the CDR3 with reference TRBV11-2 and TRBJ1-1 gives the whole variable domain EAGVAQSPRYKIIEKRQSVAFWCNPISGHATLYWYQQILGQGPKLLIQFQNNGVVDDSQLPKDRFSAERLKGVDSTLKIQPAKLEDSAVYLCASSSNRGEAFFGQGTRLTVV.

The gene calls are TRBV9 and TRBJ1-1; D may be TRBD1 (5 bases). Germline assignment: CDR1 SGDLS and CDR2 YYNGEE. V lost 0 bases and J lost 5, with 17 bases in between. CDR3 length equals 16 residues. CDR3 coding DNA: TGTGCCAGCAGCGTAGGTGGGGCCAGCGAAGGGACTGAAGCTTTCTTT. Encoded protein: CASSVGGASEGTEAFF.

CDR3 region: CASSVASVNNNEQFF. CDR3 sequence (DNA): TGTGCCAGCAGCGTAGCTAGCGTAAATAACAATGAGCAGTTCTTC. This chain connects TRBV9 to TRBJ2-1; TRBD2 might be the D (6 bases). Trimming took 0 bases from V and 5 from J, leaving 12 bases between them. CDR1 is SGDLS, CDR2 YYNGEE, per germline. CDR3 length equals 15 residues.

V usage is TRBV6-7 and J usage is TRBJ1-2, with 12 bases identical to TRBD1. TRBV6-7 is labeled an ORF, and its function is uncertain. This CDR3 has 16 amino acids. The V gene end was trimmed by 6 bases and the J gene end by 5 bases; junction bases not matched to a gene: 10. CDR3 DNA sequence: TGTGCCAGCAGCCAGTGGGGACAGGGGGCGGAATATGGCTACACCTTC. Encoded protein: CASSQWGQGAEYGYTF.

The V and J genes are TRBV23-1 and TRBJ1-5; 10 positions agree with TRBD1. TRBV23-1 is noted as an ORF with a role that remains uncertain. The CDR3 extends over 14 amino acids. Losses at the gene ends were 9 bases for V and 6 bases for J; bases not matched to a gene: 8. In DNA form, the CDR3 reads TGCGCCAGTCCCCGGGGACAGGGGATTCAGCCCCAGCATTTT. This encodes CASPRGQGIQPQHF.

This clone was recorded once. The chain combines TRBV28 with TRBJ1-1; possibly TRBD1 for D (5 bases). The CDR3 sequence is 14 residues long. Trimming shortened V by 2 bases and J by 5 bases, and 12 bases separated the two germline ends. The germline CDR1 and CDR2 sequences are MDHEN and SYDVKM. CDR3 protein: CASSLVGGGTEAFF. The DNA for the CDR3 is TGTGCCAGCAGTTTAGTGGGGGGAGGAACTGAAGCTTTCTTT.

DNA for the CDR3: TGTGCCAGCAGCCCCCACACCAGCGGGGGATACAATGAGCAGTTCTTC. This translates into CASSPHTSGGYNEQFF. V gene TRBV7-2 combines with J gene TRBJ2-1, with TRBD2 matching over 8 bases. This CDR3 is 16 amino acids long. Per the germline V gene, CDR1 is SGHTA and CDR2 is FQGNSA. With V trimmed by 5 bases and J by 4 bases, 10 bases remained unmatched. Based on the CDR3 plus reference TRBV7-2 and TRBJ2-1, the full variable domain is GAGVSQSPSNKVTEKGKDVELRCDPISGHTALYWYRQSLGQGLEFLIYFQGNSAPDKSGLPSDRFSAERTGGSVSTLTIQRTQQEDSAVYLCASSPHTSGGYNEQFFGPGTRLTVL.